This TCR beta chain was documented in a study of cytomegalovirus exposure and HLA in healthy donors. CDR1 SGHTA and CDR2 FQGTGA come from the germline V gene. The CDR3 totals 13 residues. V lost 5 bases to trimming and J lost 4 bases, with 9 bases between them. With respect to this clone: Its antigen is as yet unknown.

The PCR contained 60 Vbeta and 13 Jbeta primers. TCRdb keeps only in-frame clones here, not all; method: immunoSEQ multiplex PCR. The table shows some 190,000 clones, with over 60% occurring only once. Broader study findings: Rarity held for most TCR sequences, but there were some public TCRs that occurred in many donors. Most CMV-associated TCR beta chains appeared HLA-restricted in a later analysis.

Material for sequencing was PBMCs. The origin of this receptor is a man aged 25-45 years in good health and CMV-seropositive. The chain carries TRBV7-3 and TRBJ1-5; D unresolved. In DNA form, the CDR3 reads TGTGCCAGCAGCCCAAGCCATAATCAGCCCCAGCATTTT. It encodes CASSPSHNQPQHF.